This is a list of T cell receptor beta chains from one sample in a study of T cell repertoires in urothelial bladder cancer. This table comes from immunoSEQ multiplex PCR, and its TCRdb copy is limited to in-frame clones, with some not included. The sample holds almost 9,000 clones, roughly 63% seen once. The sample consisted of tumor-infiltrating cells from bladder cancer. These receptors all stem from a human donor with urothelial carcinoma. Each CDR3 is given with its conserved first and last residue. D genes are given only for firm matches. Expanded clones are given a class, and other clones once, few, many or no size at all.

size	V	length	D	J	CDR3	DNA
NA	TRBV5-6	12	NA	TRBJ2-7	CASGDPNYEQYF	TGTGCCAGCGGAGACCCGAACTACGAGCAGTACTTC
NA	TRBV7-2	15	TRBD2	TRBJ2-3	CASSRAGTKSDTQYF	TGTGCCAGCAGCCGAGCGGGGACGAAGTCGGATACGCAGTATTTT
few	TRBV5-1	17	NA	TRBJ1-3	CASSLSPTYQTGNTIYF	TGCGCCAGCAGCTTGAGCCCAACGTACCAAACTGGAAACACCATATATTTT
NA	TRBV5-3	14	NA	TRBJ1-6	CASSLSGGNSPLHF	TGTGCCAGCAGTTTATCCGGGGGAAATTCACCCCTCCACTTT
NA	TRBV27	14	NA	TRBJ2-3	CASGGMGAPDTQYF	TGTGCCAGCGGGGGAATGGGGGCGCCAGATACGCAGTATTTT
few	TRBV14	15	TRBD2	TRBJ2-1	CASSQVAGGIDEQFF	TGTGCCAGCAGCCAAGTGGCGGGGGGCATAGATGAGCAGTTCTTC
NA	TRBV2	14	TRBD1	TRBJ1-5	CASRGTAFNQPQHF	TGTGCCAGCAGGGGGACAGCGTTCAATCAGCCCCAGCATTTT
NA	TRBV19	16	TRBD1	TRBJ2-7	CASSIKFGDRSYEQYF	TGTGCCAGTAGTATAAAATTTGGGGACAGATCCTACGAGCAGTACTTC
NA	TRBV30	18	TRBD1	TRBJ1-4	CAWSRGDRAIATNEKLFF	TGTGCCTGGAGTCGAGGAGACAGGGCCATTGCAACTAATGAAAAACTGTTTTTT
NA	TRBV27	11	NA	TRBJ2-2	CASTRGGELFF	TGTGCCAGCACCCGGGGGGGGGAGCTGTTTTTT
NA	TRBV6-1	15	TRBD1	TRBJ2-7	CASRLDGQGAREQYF	TGTGCCAGCAGGTTAGATGGACAGGGGGCGAGGGAGCAGTACTTC
NA	TRBV7-2	13	NA	TRBJ1-4	CASSFASNEKLFF	TGTGCCAGCAGCTTTGCTAGTAATGAAAAACTGTTTTTT
NA	TRBV11-2	12	NA	TRBJ2-7	CASSLDQWEQYF	TGTGCCAGCAGCTTAGATCAATGGGAGCAGTACTTC
few	TRBV23-1	22	NA	TRBJ2-7	CASSQSGQTAPRGTPGTYEQYF	TGCGCCAGCAGTCAATCGGGGCAAACGGCACCTCGGGGAACTCCGGGGACCTACGAGCAGTACTTC
NA	TRBV9	15	NA	TRBJ1-1	CASASGGGPNTEAFF	TGTGCCAGCGCTTCTGGAGGGGGGCCGAACACTGAAGCTTTCTTT
large	TRBV19	16	TRBD1	TRBJ1-1	CASSFNTGVRSTEAFF	TGTGCCAGTAGTTTTAATACAGGGGTAAGGTCCACTGAAGCTTTCTTT
NA	TRBV27	15	NA	TRBJ2-2	CASRTLSRQTGELFF	TGTGCCAGCAGAACACTCTCGAGACAGACCGGGGAGCTGTTTTTT
many	TRBV4-1	13	TRBD1	TRBJ1-1	CASSQATGGKAFF	TGCGCCAGCAGCCAAGCGACAGGGGGCAAAGCTTTCTTT
few	TRBV6-6	13	TRBD1	TRBJ2-7	CASSYDRANEQYF	TGTGCCAGCAGTTATGACAGGGCCAACGAGCAGTACTTC
NA	TRBV15	15	NA	TRBJ2-7	CATSREGSPVVEQYF	TGTGCCACCAGCAGAGAGGGATCCCCCGTAGTGGAGCAGTACTTC
once	TRBV7-6	15	NA	TRBJ1-6	CASSLGGTGASPLHF	TGTGCCAGCAGCTTAGGGGGGACGGGGGCTTCACCCCTCCACTTT
large	TRBV5-1	13	NA	TRBJ1-2	CASSETGNYGYTF	TGCGCCAGCAGCGAAACAGGGAACTATGGCTACACCTTC
NA	TRBV5-1	15	NA	TRBJ1-4	CASSLSGTDNEKLFF	TGCGCCAGCAGCTTGTCCGGGACGGATAATGAAAAACTGTTTTTT
NA	TRBV10-3	12	NA	TRBJ1-4	CASSNRNEKLFF	TGTGCCAGCAGTAACCGTAATGAAAAACTGTTTTTT
few	TRBV7-8	13	NA	TRBJ2-1	CASSPLGVNEQFF	TGTGCCAGCAGCCCGTTGGGGGTCAATGAGCAGTTCTTC
NA	TRBV19	14	NA	TRBJ1-5	CASSIDRLYQPQHF	TGTGCCAGTAGTATAGATCGATTATATCAGCCCCAGCATTTT
NA	TRBV25-1	12	NA	TRBJ1-2	CASSEYRYGYTF	TGTGCCAGCAGTGAATACCGATATGGCTACACCTTC
NA	TRBV4-3	17	NA	TRBJ1-5	CASSQDLGEMSNQPQHF	TGCGCCAGCAGCCAAGATCTGGGGGAGATGAGCAATCAGCCCCAGCATTTT
NA	TRBV27	15	TRBD1	TRBJ2-7	CASSFSDGTGGEQYF	TGTGCCAGCAGTTTCTCAGATGGGACAGGAGGGGAGCAGTACTTC
few	TRBV18	16	NA	TRBJ1-4	CASSPKNPQGNEKLFF	TGTGCCAGCTCACCAAAGAACCCCCAAGGCAATGAAAAACTGTTTTTT
NA	TRBV6-4	20	NA	TRBJ1-5	CASSLTSGGLIRERNQPQHF	TGTGCCAGCAGTTTGACCTCGGGCGGTTTAATCAGGGAGAGGAATCAGCCCCAGCATTTT
NA	TRBV7-2	16	NA	TRBJ2-2	CASSLAAGVGTGELFF	TGTGCCAGCAGCTTAGCCGCAGGGGTGGGGACCGGGGAGCTGTTTTTT
NA	TRBV19	24	TRBD2	TRBJ2-1	CASSIIAASLSGDIPFGGYNEQFF	TGTGCCAGTAGTATAATCGCGGCCAGCCTTAGCGGGGATATCCCCTTTGGTGGCTACAATGAGCAGTTCTTC
few	TRBV19	11	NA	TRBJ2-2	CASSRFGELFF	TGTGCCAGTAGTCGTTTCGGGGAGCTGTTTTTT
NA	TRBV30	14	NA	TRBJ1-2	CAWSAGRSNYGYTF	TGTGCCTGGAGTGCGGGAAGGTCCAACTATGGCTACACCTTC
NA	TRBV19	14	NA	TRBJ1-6	CASSIGPLNSPLHF	TGTGCCAGTAGTATTGGGCCGCTTAATTCACCCCTCCACTTT
few	TRBV5-1	16	TRBD1	TRBJ1-1	CASSLERMDRATEAFF	TGCGCCAGCAGCTTGGAACGGATGGACAGGGCCACTGAAGCTTTCTTT
once	TRBV7-2	14	TRBD2	TRBJ2-7	CASSLQAGPHEQYF	TGTGCCAGCAGCTTACAAGCGGGGCCTCACGAGCAGTACTTC
few	TRBV28	14	NA	TRBJ1-1	CASSTGQLNTEAFF	TGTGCCAGCAGTACCGGACAATTGAACACTGAAGCTTTCTTT
NA	TRBV6-5	14	TRBD2	TRBJ2-3	CASRGEPGLVPQYF	TGTGCCAGCAGGGGGGAACCGGGACTAGTGCCGCAGTATTTT